Each of the 7 T cell receptor beta chains below was sequenced from the same sample in a study of CD8+ T cells in alopecia areata. RNA extraction and reverse transcription yielded cDNA as sequencing template. Profiling relied on immunoSEQ multiplex PCR, and the TCRdb table lists in-frame clones only, not all of them. The table shows 100,000 to 150,000 clones, with approximately 60% occurring only once. This sample's treatment: oral pan-JAK inhibitor, 5-10 mg twice daily. The source was CD4+ T cells sorted from blood, collected at week 4, from a patient treated with tofacitinib. The receptor set was obtained from a human donor with alopecia areata.

This clone was detected only a few times. J is TRBJ2-3 and V is TRBV29-1; 8 positions match TRBD2. The junction had 3 bases not matched to a gene; V was cut back by 3 bases and J by 1 base. The CDR3 runs 14 residues. Looked up from germline, CDR1 is SQVTM and CDR2 is ANQGSEA. In nucleotides, the CDR3 is TGCAGCGTTGATAGCGGGGAGGGCACAGATACGCAGTATTTT. Protein product: CSVDSGEGTDTQYF.

V is TRBV7-2 and J is TRBJ1-6; no definite D call. The CDR3 totals 17 residues. Germline lookup yields CDR1 SGHTA and CDR2 FQGNSA. Trimming removed 1 base at V and 0 bases at J, with 10 bases between. The CDR3 DNA reads as TGTGCCAGCAGCTTAGGAACGGCTGGCTCCTATAATTCACCCCTCCACTTT. Amino acid sequence: CASSLGTAGSYNSPLHF.

Here the CDR3 DNA reads TGTGCCAGTAGGGACACCGGGGAGCTGTTTTTT. This gives the protein CASRDTGELFF. The chain joins TRBV7-7 to TRBJ2-2; D ambiguous. With 9 bases removed from V and 3 bases from J, the gap between germline ends came to 5 bases. Germline V lookup: CDR1 SSHAT, CDR2 FNYEAQ (reference sequence). The CDR3 length is 11 residues.

The chain joins TRBV2 to TRBJ2-3; D unclear. This CDR3 region has 16 residues. The germline V and J ends were trimmed by 5 bases and 3 bases, with 18 bases remaining between them. Germline V lookup: CDR1 SNHLY, CDR2 FYNNEI. In nucleotides, the CDR3 is TGTGCCAGCAGTAAGGGCCGGACCAGGTCAACAGATACGCAGTATTTT. Amino acid sequence: CASSKGRTRSTDTQYF.

This clone was observed a few times. The chain uses TRBV29-1 and TRBJ1-2; the D is unclear. The CDR3 spans 15 residues. Looked up from germline, CDR1 is SQVTM and CDR2 is ANQGSEA. The V end was cut by 5 bases, the J end by 0 bases, with 16 bases between. CDR3 bases: TGCAGCGTTCCCCTAAACGTACAGTCTAACTATGGCTACACCTTC. Its protein product is CSVPLNVQSNYGYTF.

This clone was seen only once. J is TRBJ2-6 and V is TRBV15; D unresolved. The CDR3 sequence is 15 residues long. Deletions cut 5 bases from V and 0 bases from J, with 8 bases between. CDR1 and CDR2 (germline): LNHNV, YYDKDF (reference sequence). CDR3 sequence: CATSRLLSGANVLTF. The CDR3 DNA sequence: TGTGCCACCAGCCGCCTGCTCTCTGGGGCCAACGTCCTGACTTTC.

In this sample, this clone turned up a few times. The genes are TRBV28 and TRBJ2-1, with a tentative D call TRBD2 (6 bases). V lost 4 bases to trimming and J lost 6 bases, with 16 bases between them. The germline V gene has CDR1 MDHEN and CDR2 SYDVKM. This CDR3 is built from 15 residues. CDR3 sequence reads: CASSSPSGVANEQFF. The CDR3 coding sequence is TGTGCCAGCAGTTCCCCCTCGGGGGTAGCCAATGAGCAGTTCTTC.